Described below is a single TCR beta chain sequence and its context. No antigen is known for it. Base qualities are not recorded, but no much larger clone differs from it by a single base. The collaborating institutions used their own protocols to collect whole blood in K2EDTA tubes. Collaborator samples were shipped for TCRbeta analysis as frozen whole blood, isolated PBMCs, or DNA extracted from either sample type. TCRbeta CDR3 regions were amplified from genomic DNA by means of the immunoSEQ Assay, a bias-controlled multiplex PCR. Concerning the study's data processing: Within the assay, amplification of reference gene primers was used to estimate how many nucleated cells each sample contained. To quantify the absolute abundance of each unique TCRbeta CDR3 rearrangement, sequence reads were collapsed and filtered. For each sample, productive Simpson clonality was calculated by taking the square root of Simpson's diversity index across productive rearrangements. The table was pulled from immuneACCESS by TCRdb, which kept in-frame rearrangements only. Such tables lose some clones; where checked, under half of the loss comes from unresolved V genes, and the rest has no known cause. The D gene and trimming were derived from the DNA, and the V and J assignments and clone size from that table. Counted in this sample were 50,000 to 75,000 clones; about 90% of them appeared once. About 5.1% of the sample lies in the top ten.

V lost 4 bases and J lost 5 bases, and the count of bases not matched to a germline gene is 12. From a lookup of the germline V gene, CDR1 and CDR2 are SGHRS and YFSETQ. There are 16 amino acids in the CDR3, from cysteine to phenylalanine inclusive. The sequence is cut down to CDR3 DNA, 48 bases in frame from base 1. The record originates from a study of blood T cell repertoires in COVID-19 (TCRdb year 2020). Regarding the research as a whole: Collaborator samples came from the United States, Italy and Spain and covered acute and convalescent phases of COVID-19. The prospective study material was composed of cDNA or gDNA derived from T cells, B-cell-depleted T cells, or PBMCs. The dataset comprised deeply sampled blood TCRbeta repertoires from subjects exposed to, actively infected with, or recovered from COVID-19. The repertoires were released in a freely available public database intended as a resource for research on the immune response to SARS-CoV-2. The samples were drawn from the first 160 participants of the ongoing ImmuneRACE study and from 950 to 1,500 subjects provided by 6 global collaborators. A de-identified subject ID, COVID-19 status, age in years and sex were almost always included in the sample metadata. Where HLA class I and class II types were available, the types were taken from metadata supplied by the sample provider, not from assay-based typing. Results the study describes overall, beyond this receptor: The quantity of clinical and demographic metadata differed by source and by participant and was supplied without curation.

The rearranged segments are TRBV5-1 and TRBJ2-5, and TRBD1 aligns with 9 junction nucleotides. The origin of this receptor is a man at least 80 years old in a cohort sampled during active COVID-19. Sequencing used peripheral blood. The CDR3 region reads CASSQFYRGRGETQYF. The nucleotide sequence is given as TGCGCCAGCAGCCAATTCTACAGGGGGCGAGGCGAGACCCAGTACTTC.